Below, 13 T cell receptor beta chains from the same sample are listed, as sequenced in a study of T-cell memory formation after mild COVID-19 (dated by TCRdb to about 2021). The library was obtained by 5' RACE. The sample was run on an Illumina NovaSeq 6000. Starting from the raw public reads, TCRdb applied fastp trimming at Q25, assembled clones with MiXCR and retained in-frame beta chains. Here each entry gathers all rows of one CDR3 protein and keeps the most common genes and DNA. The sample records roughly 190,000 distinct CDR3 sequences, around 20% of which are singletons. Of the sample, 2.4% is held by the ten largest clones. The specimen was PBMCs or a T cell subset sorted from them (not recorded which). The receptors were sampled from an adult woman who had mild COVID-19 (a few samples of this study predate the infection). The sample titles of this study are shuffled in the database, so cell type and time point are left out; the donor was told from shared clones.

This clonotype occurred a few times. V usage is TRBV7-2 and J usage is TRBJ2-1; 8 bases align to TRBD2. This CDR3 is 16 amino acids long. CDR1 and CDR2 from the germline V gene are SGHTA and FQGNSA. With 4 bases clipped from V and 2 bases from J, the junction kept 7 bases outside the gene matches. CDR3 protein: CASSSRLARAYNEQFF. CDR3 nucleotide sequence: TGTGCCAGCAGCTCCAGACTAGCGAGGGCCTACAATGAGCAGTTCTTC.

The chain employs TRBV7-2 and TRBJ2-6; unclear D gene. Germline V gene sequence: CDR1 SGHTA, CDR2 FQGNSA. V lost 8 bases and J 2 bases, leaving 10 bases between the germline ends. CDR3 length: 14 amino acids. The CDR3 DNA is TGTGCCAGCTATTTGGGGACTGGGGCCAACGTCCTGACTTTC. Protein: CASYLGTGANVLTF.

V usage is TRBV20-1 and J usage is TRBJ2-7, with D maybe TRBD2 (7 bases). With 2 bases removed from V and 6 bases from J, the gap between germline ends came to 26 bases. Germline assignment: CDR1 DFQATT and CDR2 SNEGSKA (reference sequence). CDR3 length equals 17 residues. CDR3 loop: CSARSFGGRSRQGEQYF. The DNA of the CDR3 is TGCAGTGCTAGAAGTTTCGGGGGGCGTTCCCGCCAAGGCGAGCAGTACTTC.

This clonotype was recorded a few times. This chain connects TRBV5-4 to TRBJ2-5; D is possibly TRBD1 (5 bases). Germline V gives CDR1 SGHNT, CDR2 YYREEE (reference sequence). V lost 0 bases and J lost 11, with 11 bases in between. This CDR3 is built from 12 residues. In nucleotides, the CDR3 is TGTGCCAGCAGCTTGGCAGCAGGGAATCAGTACTTC. This sequence encodes CASSLAAGNQYF.

This clonotype has ten or more counts. The chain has TRBV9 and TRBJ2-3; D is possibly TRBD2 (6 bases). CDR3 size: 17 residues. The ends were cut back, 0 bases at V and 1 base at J, with 15 bases in the middle. CDR1 is SGDLS and CDR2 is YYNGEE in the germline V gene. CDR3 protein: CASSVAAGTAGTDTQYF. For the CDR3, the DNA is TGTGCCAGCAGCGTAGCGGCGGGAACGGCGGGCACAGATACGCAGTATTTT. Full variable domain (missing parts from reference TRBV9 and TRBJ2-3): DSGVTQTPKHLITATGQRVTLRCSPRSGDLSVYWYQQSLDQGLQFLIQYYNGEERAKGNILERFSAQQFPDLHSELNLSSLELGDSALYFCASSVAAGTAGTDTQYFGPGTRLTVL.

This clonotype was counted many times. The chain joins TRBV7-6 to TRBJ2-5; no reliable D call. V gave up 4 bases and J gave up 1 base, with 7 bases separating them. Germline CDR1 is SGHVS and CDR2 is FNYEAQ. The CDR3 is 13 residues long. CDR3 sequence: CASSSRTQETQYF. CDR3 DNA: TGTGCCAGCAGCTCCAGGACCCAAGAGACCCAGTACTTC.

The CDR3 protein is CASSPYGVNSGANVLTF. The CDR3 nucleotides are TGCGCCAGCAGCCCTTACGGGGTGAACTCTGGGGCCAACGTCCTGACTTTC. This rearrangement joins TRBV4-1 to TRBJ2-6, with TRBD2 as a possible D gene (5 bases). The length of the CDR3 is 17 residues. V was cut by 4 bases and J by 0 bases, with 13 bases left in between. CDR1 and CDR2 from the germline V gene are MGHRA and YSYEKL.

V is TRBV12-3 or TRBV12-4 and J is TRBJ2-3, with TRBD2 identical over 7 bases. This CDR3 has 16 amino acids. V shed 8 bases and J 1 base; nucleotides not matched to a gene: 12. Here the CDR3 reads CASLRMGGIRTDTQYF. In nucleotides, the CDR3 is TGTGCCAGCCTCCGCATGGGGGGGATCCGCACAGATACGCAGTATTTT.

The chain employs TRBV7-9 and TRBJ1-1, with 7 bases lining up with TRBD1. CDR3 length: 18 amino acids. Germline CDR1 and CDR2: SEHNR and FQNEAQ (reference sequence). V dropped 4 bases and J dropped 4; count of bases not matched to a gene: 18. CDR3 amino acids: CASSSYNLRQGKATEAFF. The CDR3 nucleotides read TGTGCCAGCAGCTCCTATAATTTGAGACAGGGTAAAGCCACTGAAGCTTTCTTT.

Only a few counts were recorded for this clonotype. The genes are TRBV12-3 or TRBV12-4 and TRBJ2-3; D remains ambiguous. V was trimmed by 7 bases and J by 4 bases, leaving 0 bases between them. This CDR3 comprises 9 residues. In DNA form, the CDR3 reads TGTGCCAGCACAGATACGCAGTATTTT. Encoded protein: CASTDTQYF.

This clonotype was found a few times. This chain connects TRBV4-3 to TRBJ2-3; possible D gene TRBD2, 6 bases. Trimming shortened V by 4 bases and J by 3 bases, and 17 bases separated the two germline ends. CDR3 size: 16 residues. From germline, CDR1 is LGHNA and CDR2 YSLEER. CDR3 in amino acids: CASSRRWGLGTDTQYF. The CDR3 DNA reads TGCGCCAGCAGCCGACGATGGGGACTGGGGACAGATACGCAGTATTTT.

The J gene is TRBJ1-1, the V gene TRBV12-3 or TRBV12-4; no definite D call. This CDR3 has 14 residues. Trimming removed 4 bases at V and 1 base at J, with 10 bases between. CDR3 sequence reads: CASSYRIRNTEAFF. CDR3 DNA: TGTGCCAGCAGTTACCGGATTCGGAACACTGAAGCTTTCTTT.

This clonotype was picked up a small number of times. The chain is built from TRBV24-1 and TRBJ2-3; D not resolved. The CDR3 runs to 14 residues. In germline, CDR1 is KGHDR, CDR2 SFDVKD. V lost 3 bases and J lost 0, with 6 bases in between. The CDR3 coding sequence is TGTGCCACCAGTGATAATCTGAGCACAGATACGCAGTATTTT. It is translated as CATSDNLSTDTQYF.